Listed here is a single T cell receptor beta chain. Its antigen is unknown. The sample belongs to a study of graft-versus-host responses after intestinal transplantation. About the study: Once they had received anti-thymocyte globulin induction, all recipients took tacrolimus and steroids for roughly three years.

Study-wide results and caveats: Detection of GvH clones occurred in recipient marrow, and some had their first appearance in ileum or blood. HvG clone declines early post-transplant were associated with peak circulating GvH levels. Subjects displaying graft-donor T cell macrochimerism possessed elevated graft-versus-host to host-versus-graft clonal ratios inside allografts.

With 3 bases removed from V and 2 bases from J, the gap between germline ends came to 7 bases. This CDR3 is built from 13 residues. Germline CDR1 reads SEHNR; CDR2 reads FQNEAQ (reference sequence). The method was immunoSEQ multiplex PCR; TCRdb's version includes in-frame clones alone and lacks a portion of them. There are under 30,000 clones in the sample; approximately 96% occur only once, and less than 0.85% lies in the top ten. This sequence joins TRBV7-9 and TRBJ1-1; tentatively, D is TRBD1 (5 bases). The sequence came from a human patient who received an intestinal transplant, so some T cells may come from the graft donor. The material was PBMCs, obtained just over 29 days after intestinal transplant. The chain's CDR3 is CASSFGANTEAFF. Written as DNA, the CDR3 is TGTGCCAGCAGCTTCGGGGCTAACACTGAAGCTTTCTTT.